The rows below give T cell receptor beta chains drawn from one sample of a study of shared clonotypes between healthy human individuals. The data were produced by immunoSEQ multiplex PCR, yet TCRdb's version contains in-frame clones alone and is incomplete. The data contain 2 million to 2.5 million clones, approximately 93% of them singletons. Input material: naive CD4+ T cells from PBMCs. These TCRs come from a young man in good health. Some clones in this sample may be carry-over from other donors' samples. CDR3s include the opening cysteine and the closing phenylalanine or tryptophan. Each record gives: D gene, clone size, CDR3 length, J gene, V gene, CDR3 DNA, CDR3 protein. D genes are given only for firm matches. Clone size is stated in some rows and not others, as once, few, many or a class when expanded.

D: .
size: .
length: 15
J: TRBJ1-1
V: TRBV28
DNA: TGTGCCAGCAGCCATGGGGGGGCGGGGAACACTGAAGCTTTCTTT
CDR3: CASSHGGAGNTEAFF

D: TRBD1
size: .
length: 14
J: TRBJ1-1
V: TRBV6-5
DNA: TGTGCCAGCAGTCTAAATAGGGGGCGCACTGAAGCTTTCTTT
CDR3: CASSLNRGRTEAFF

D: TRBD2
size: .
length: 14
J: TRBJ2-1
V: TRBV6-5
DNA: TGTGCCAGCAGTTACCTGGGACTAGCCGATGAGCAGTTCTTC
CDR3: CASSYLGLADEQFF

D: TRBD1
size: .
length: 16
J: TRBJ2-3
V: TRBV6-5
DNA: TGTGCCAGCAGTTACATCCTCGGCAGGGGGCTGGGTACGCAGTATTTT
CDR3: CASSYILGRGLGTQYF

D: .
size: few
length: 14
J: TRBJ1-3
V: TRBV18
DNA: TGTGCCAGCTCACCTGGGAGCTCAGGAAACACCATATATTTT
CDR3: CASSPGSSGNTIYF

D: .
size: .
length: 12
J: TRBJ1-1
V: TRBV28
DNA: TGTGCCAGCAGGCCCCGGGGGGCCGAAGCTTTCTTT
CDR3: CASRPRGAEAFF

D: .
size: .
length: 18
J: TRBJ2-3
V: TRBV15
DNA: TGTGCCACCAGCAGAGTGCTCACAGGGAGGGTTGGTGCAGATACGCAGTATTTT
CDR3: CATSRVLTGRVGADTQYF

D: TRBD1
size: .
length: 15
J: TRBJ1-2
V: TRBV27
DNA: TGTGCCAGCAGTTTCGGGACAGGGGCGGTCTATGGCTACACCTTC
CDR3: CASSFGTGAVYGYTF

D: .
size: .
length: 14
J: TRBJ2-7
V: TRBV5-1
DNA: TGCGCCAGCAGACCTGGACAGACTATCTACGAGCAGTACTTC
CDR3: CASRPGQTIYEQYF

D: .
size: .
length: 12
J: TRBJ1-6
V: TRBV6-5
DNA: TGTGCCAGCAGTCGCCTCCACGGGGCCCTCCACTTT
CDR3: CASSRLHGALHF

D: .
size: .
length: 14
J: TRBJ1-2
V: TRBV4-2
DNA: TGTGCCAGCTCCCGGGGGGGGTCCTTCTATGGCTACACCTTC
CDR3: CASSRGGSFYGYTF

D: .
size: .
length: 14
J: TRBJ1-5
V: TRBV10-3
DNA: TGTGCCATCAGTCTTGACTATAGCAATCAGCCCCAGCATTTT
CDR3: CAISLDYSNQPQHF

D: .
size: .
length: 15
J: TRBJ2-5
V: TRBV6-5
DNA: TGTGCCAGCAGTTACTCTTACTGGTACCAAGAGACCCAGTACTTC
CDR3: CASSYSYWYQETQYF

D: .
size: .
length: 16
J: TRBJ1-5
V: TRBV6-5
DNA: TGTGCCAGCAGTTACAGGGGCCTGGGGAGCAATCAGCCCCAGCATTTT
CDR3: CASSYRGLGSNQPQHF

D: .
size: .
length: 18
J: TRBJ2-7
V: TRBV29-1
DNA: TGCAGCGTTGAAGATAGGTCCTATAGCGGCCTCAGCTCCTACGAGCAGTACTTC
CDR3: CSVEDRSYSGLSSYEQYF

D: TRBD2
size: .
length: 15
J: TRBJ2-7
V: TRBV5-1
DNA: TGCGCCAGCAGCTTGGCACTAGCGGGAGTCTACGAGCAGTACTTC
CDR3: CASSLALAGVYEQYF

D: .
size: .
length: 13
J: TRBJ1-1
V: TRBV5-4
DNA: TGTGCCCCCCGTGACAACACGAACACTGAAGCTTTCTTT
CDR3: CAPRDNTNTEAFF

D: TRBD1
size: once
length: 17
J: TRBJ1-1
V: TRBV5-1
DNA: TGCGCCAGCAGACCTCGGACAGGCAGGGTTATGAACACTGAAGCTTTCTTT
CDR3: CASRPRTGRVMNTEAFF

D: TRBD1
size: few
length: 14
J: TRBJ1-5
V: TRBV5-6
DNA: TGTGCCAGCAGCTTGGGACAGGGCGATCCGCCCCAGCATTTT
CDR3: CASSLGQGDPPQHF

D: TRBD2
size: .
length: 16
J: TRBJ2-2
V: TRBV18
DNA: TGTGCCAGCTCACCGTGGCGGGAGACCCACACCGGGGAGCTGTTTTTT
CDR3: CASSPWRETHTGELFF

D: .
size: .
length: 16
J: TRBJ2-7
V: TRBV7-9
DNA: TGTGCCAGCAGCTTAGTAATAGGGGCGGGATCCTACGAGCAGTACTTC
CDR3: CASSLVIGAGSYEQYF

D: .
size: .
length: 14
J: TRBJ2-1
V: TRBV7-9
DNA: TGTGCCAGCAGCCCGTCCGTGGGCATACATGAGCAGTTCTTC
CDR3: CASSPSVGIHEQFF

D: .
size: once
length: 15
J: TRBJ2-3
V: TRBV5-1
DNA: TGCGCCAGCAGCGGGGGAACAGGTAGCACAGATACGCAGTATTTT
CDR3: CASSGGTGSTDTQYF

D: .
size: .
length: 13
J: TRBJ2-2
V: TRBV11-3
DNA: TGTGCCAGCAGCTTAGACAGCCCCGGGGAGCTGTTTTTT
CDR3: CASSLDSPGELFF

D: .
size: .
length: 13
J: TRBJ2-3
V: TRBV29-1
DNA: TGCAGCGGCAGAAGGGGGAGCACAGATACGCAGTATTTT
CDR3: CSGRRGSTDTQYF

D: .
size: .
length: 15
J: TRBJ1-2
V: TRBV10-3
DNA: TGTGCCATCAGTGACTATGTAGGAACCAACTATGGCTACACCTTC
CDR3: CAISDYVGTNYGYTF

D: .
size: .
length: 11
J: TRBJ2-5
V: TRBV5-1
DNA: TGCGCCAGCAAACGGGAAGAGACCCAGTACTTC
CDR3: CASKREETQYF

D: .
size: .
length: 16
J: TRBJ1-1
V: TRBV12-5
DNA: TGTGCTAGTGGACGACAGACAGGCCCTTCGAACACTGAAGCTTTCTTT
CDR3: CASGRQTGPSNTEAFF